One and the same sample provided the 17 T cell receptor beta chains below, sequenced in a study of T-cell reconstitution after alpha-beta-depleted transplantation in children. Unique molecular identifiers were incorporated during preparation of the TCRbeta library. In TCRdb, the PCR reads were re-called with MiXCR into one record per CDR3 protein. In the table there are around 200,000 distinct CDR3 sequences, 11% of which are singletons. The sample in question was PBMCs, obtained before TCRalphabeta/CD19-depleted stem cell transplant. The source of these receptors is a child under three years old with acute myeloid leukemia, due to receive a stem cell transplant.

Ten or more counts support this clonotype. The chain combines TRBV29-1 with TRBJ1-1; D is unclear. Germline V gene sequence: CDR1 SQVTM, CDR2 ANQGSEA. Deletions cut 6 bases from V and 0 bases from J, with 11 bases between. The CDR3 extends over 13 amino acids. DNA of the CDR3: TGCAGCGTGCTCCTGGAGGTGAACACTGAAGCTTTCTTT. This translates into CSVLLEVNTEAFF.

This clonotype showed up many times. The gene calls are TRBV5-1 and TRBJ2-7; 10 nucleotides line up with TRBD1. J gave up 4 bases and V 5 bases, and 6 bases lay outside the gene matches. CDR3 length equals 14 residues. Germline V gives CDR1 SGHRS, CDR2 YFSETQ. DNA for the CDR3: TGCGCCAGCAGGCGCGGGACAGGGGCTTACGAGCAGTACTTC. Its protein product is CASRRGTGAYEQYF.

This clonotype has at least ten counts. The chain recombines TRBV5-1 with TRBJ1-1, with D perhaps TRBD1 (5 bases). The CDR3 has 14 residues. The V gene lost 3 bases and the J gene lost 6 bases, with 15 bases spanning the gap. Germline CDR1 is SGHRS and CDR2 is YFSETQ. The CDR3 here is CASSSGTSLSEAFF. Written as DNA, the CDR3 is TGCGCCAGCAGCTCCGGGACGTCTCTTTCTGAAGCTTTCTTT. The variable domain in full, completed from reference TRBV5-1 and TRBJ1-1, reads KAGVTQTPRYLIKTRGQQVTLSCSPISGHRSVSWYQQTPGQGLQFLFEYFSETQRNKGNFPGRFSGRQFSNSRSEMNVSTLELGDSALYLCASSSGTSLSEAFFGQGTRLTVV.

J is TRBJ2-7 and V is TRBV27; D is ambiguous. Trimming left V 2 bases short and J 7 bases short, with 21 bases between. The CDR3 contains 16 residues. The V gene's germline CDR1 is MNHEY and CDR2 SMNVEV (reference sequence). CDR3 nucleotides: TGTGCCAGCAGTTTAAGGTGGGCCGTCCTCCCTTGGGAGCAGTACTTC. Its protein is CASSLRWAVLPWEQYF.

This clonotype was seen ten or more times. This chain connects TRBV20-1 to TRBJ2-3, with TRBD2 identical over 8 bases. Germline trimming cut 3 bases from V and 7 bases from J; bases unmatched to any gene: 9. The CDR3 runs to 14 residues. Germline V gives CDR1 DFQATT, CDR2 SNEGSKA (reference sequence). The CDR3 coding sequence is TGCAGTGCTAGCGGGAGGGTGAGGTGGAATACGCAGTATTTT. This translates into CSASGRVRWNTQYF.

This clonotype came up many times. Written as DNA, the CDR3 is TGTGCCACCAAGACAGGGTACTACTCACCCCTCCACTTT. It is translated as CATKTGYYSPLHF. The rearrangement links TRBV28 to TRBJ1-6, with 7 bases aligning to TRBD1. CDR3 length: 13 amino acids. After removal of 10 bases from V and 10 bases from J, the junction contained 10 bases not matched to a gene. From germline, CDR1 is MDHEN and CDR2 SYDVKM.

This clonotype was seen at least ten times. The chain has TRBV20-1 and TRBJ2-4; D remains unclear. Trimming removed 0 bases at V and 7 bases at J, with 22 bases between. Germline CDR1 and CDR2: DFQATT and SNEGSKA (reference sequence). The CDR3 has 17 amino acids. CDR3 in amino acids: CSARDPRRPSGSNIQYF. The CDR3 DNA reads TGCAGTGCTAGAGACCCCCGACGGCCCTCAGGTTCCAACATTCAGTACTTC.

This clonotype was detected many times. The chain couples TRBV12-3 or TRBV12-4 to TRBJ1-1; maybe TRBD1 (5 bases). The CDR3 length is 14 residues. Trimming cost V 2 bases and J 6 bases, with 13 bases left between them. CDR3 protein: CASSLRGLRAEAFF. As DNA, the CDR3 is TGTGCCAGCAGTTTAAGGGGTCTAAGGGCTGAAGCTTTCTTT.

The V gene is TRBV10-2, the J gene TRBJ2-3; TRBD2 matches 8 bases. There are 15 residues in the CDR3. Trimming at V came to 3 bases and at J to 4 bases, leaving 6 bases not matched to a gene. The germline gives CDR1 WSHSY, CDR2 SAAADI. This chain's CDR3 is CASSERTGGPDTQYF. CDR3 bases: TGCGCCAGCAGTGAAAGGACGGGAGGGCCAGATACGCAGTATTTT.

Of note for this clonotype: A read error may be the cause here, since a much bigger clone is one base away. This chain joins TRBV20-1 and TRBJ2-3; TRBD2 matches at 15 bases. CDR1 and CDR2 (germline): DFQATT, SNEGSKA (reference sequence). The CDR3 length is 17 residues. CDR3 sequence (DNA): TGCAGTGCTAGGCAACGGACTAGCGGGAGGGCCAAGGATATGCAGTATTTT. This gives the protein CSARQRTSGRAKDMQYF.

About this clonotype: A much more abundant neighbour one base away suggests this may be a read error. This chain joins TRBV3-1 and TRBJ2-7; D is unresolved. This CDR3 has 16 amino acids. Germline-derived CDR1 and CDR2 are LGHDT and YNNKEL (reference sequence). CDR3 DNA: TGTGCCAGCAGCCAAGATGGTGGAACATTTACCTACGAGCATTACTTC. Its protein product is CASSQDGGTFTYEHYF.

This clonotype was seen at least ten times. The chain has TRBV28 and TRBJ1-1; D not certain. V lost 7 bases, J lost 4 bases, and 7 bases lay in between. Germline CDR1 reads MDHEN; CDR2 reads SYDVKM. CDR3 size: 11 residues. For the CDR3, the DNA is TGTGCCAGCATCTGGGGCACTGAAGCTTTCTTT. It codes for CASIWGTEAFF.

Note on this clonotype: Relative to the germline gene, one junction end is altered; a read error may explain this. V and J are TRBV20-1 and TRBJ1-5; 11 nucleotides line up with TRBD1. This CDR3 has 16 residues. Germline V gene data show CDR1 as DFQATT and CDR2 as SNEGSKA (reference sequence). CDR3: CRARDRGSYSNQPQHF. The CDR3 coding sequence is TGCAGGGCTCGGGACAGGGGGTCATATAGCAATCAACCCCAGCATTTT.

Many counts were recorded for this clonotype. The chain recombines TRBV2 with TRBJ2-2; D gene uncertain. Germline V CDR1 and CDR2: SNHLY, FYNNEI. The germline V and J ends were trimmed by 9 bases and 3 bases, with 14 bases remaining between them. This CDR3 region has 14 residues. The CDR3 loop is CARSGASYTGELFF. CDR3 bases: TGTGCCAGATCTGGCGCCTCCTACACCGGGGAGCTGTTTTTT.

This clonotype was recorded many times. This chain joins TRBV29-1 and TRBJ2-1; tentatively, D is TRBD2 (7 bases). CDR3 length: 12 residues. Germline assignment: CDR1 SQVTM and CDR2 ANQGSEA. V was clipped by 4 bases and J by 6 bases, with 10 bases between them. The CDR3 protein is CSVGRGGNEQFF. The CDR3 DNA is TGCAGCGTTGGAAGGGGGGGCAATGAGCAGTTCTTC.

This clonotype was picked up many times. The chain links TRBV4-1 to TRBJ2-3, with TRBD2 identical over 7 bases. The V segment lost 6 bases and the J segment 9 bases; nucleotides outside the gene matches: 15. Germline CDR1 and CDR2: MGHRA and YSYEKL. The CDR3 is 15 amino acids. The CDR3 here is CASSTPSGSWATQYF. DNA for the CDR3: TGCGCCAGCAGTACCCCTAGCGGAAGCTGGGCGACGCAGTATTTT.

The table lists this clonotype with many counts. The J gene is TRBJ2-7, the V gene TRBV7-2; possible D gene TRBD2, 5 bases. CDR3 length equals 14 residues. V lost 2 bases, J lost 4 bases, and 12 bases lay in between. Germline CDR1 is SGHTA and CDR2 is FQGNSA. The CDR3 is CASSLSRGPYEQYF. CDR3 bases: TGTGCCAGCAGCTTAAGCCGAGGGCCGTACGAGCAGTACTTC.